A single T cell receptor (beta chain) is shown here with its context. Its specificity is unknown. An end of the junction does not agree with germline; a read error may underlie this. This CDR3 is built from 13 residues. The source of the sample is a study of T cells in Graves' hyperthyroidism and ophthalmopathy. In the study overall: Pretreatment peripheral blood was obtained at initial diagnosis. General study results and limits: Most expanded thyroid clonotypes above 0.001 recurred in blood. Ophthalmopathy was predicted by the model a median of roughly 6.7 months ahead of onset.

Amplification of TCR beta CDR3 regions was performed using RNA transcripts as template. HTBI primers were used for first-round RT-PCR of the TCR CDR3. TCRdb ran MiXCR on the multiplex PCR reads and lists one entry per CDR3 protein. The sample holds 600,000 or so distinct CDR3 sequences; around 14% are singletons and the top ten take roughly 6.9%. Each diagnosis drew on symptoms, thyroxine, TRAb, thyroid ultrasound and orbital computed tomography findings. The receptor's source is a woman aged 18-29 years with Graves' ophthalmopathy. This chain joins TRBV12-3 or TRBV12-4 and TRBJ1-1; D uncertain. The sequenced sample was blood. The CDR3 nucleotides are TGTGCCAGCAGTTTAGGGGAGAACACTGAAGCCCTCTTT. It translates to CASSLGENTEALF.